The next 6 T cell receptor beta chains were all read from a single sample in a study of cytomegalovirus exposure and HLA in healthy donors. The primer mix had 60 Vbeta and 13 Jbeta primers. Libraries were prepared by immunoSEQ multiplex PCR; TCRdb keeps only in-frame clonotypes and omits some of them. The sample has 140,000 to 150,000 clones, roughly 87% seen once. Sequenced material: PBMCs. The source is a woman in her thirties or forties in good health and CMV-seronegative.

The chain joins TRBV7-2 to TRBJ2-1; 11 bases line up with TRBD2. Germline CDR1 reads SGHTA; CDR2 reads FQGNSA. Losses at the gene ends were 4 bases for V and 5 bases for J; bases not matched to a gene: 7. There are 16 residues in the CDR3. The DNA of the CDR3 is TGTGCCAGCAGCTATACTAGCGGGAGTGGAAACAATGAGCAGTTCTTC. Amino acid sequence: CASSYTSGSGNNEQFF.

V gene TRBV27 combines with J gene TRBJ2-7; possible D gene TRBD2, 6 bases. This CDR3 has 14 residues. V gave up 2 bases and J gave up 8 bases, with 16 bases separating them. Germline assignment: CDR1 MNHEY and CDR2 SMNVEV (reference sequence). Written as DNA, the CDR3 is TGTGCCAGCAGTTTAGCTGGGACTGCCTCTCAGCAGTACTTC. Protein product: CASSLAGTASQQYF.

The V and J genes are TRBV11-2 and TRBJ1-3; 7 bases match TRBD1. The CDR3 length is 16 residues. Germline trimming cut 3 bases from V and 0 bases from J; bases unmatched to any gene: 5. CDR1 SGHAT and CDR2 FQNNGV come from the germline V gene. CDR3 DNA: TGTGCCAGCAGCTTGTGGACAGGCTTCTCTGGAAACACCATATATTTT. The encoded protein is CASSLWTGFSGNTIYF. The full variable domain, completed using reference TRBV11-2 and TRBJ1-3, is EAGVAQSPRYKIIEKRQSVAFWCNPISGHATLYWYQQILGQGPKLLIQFQNNGVVDDSQLPKDRFSAERLKGVDSTLKIQPAKLEDSAVYLCASSLWTGFSGNTIYFGEGSWLTVV.

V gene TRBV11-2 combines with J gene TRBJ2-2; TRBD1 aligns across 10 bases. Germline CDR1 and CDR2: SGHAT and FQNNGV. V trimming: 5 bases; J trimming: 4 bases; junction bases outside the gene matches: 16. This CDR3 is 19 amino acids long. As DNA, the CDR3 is TGTGCCAGCAGCACAAGAAGGCCGCCCCGGACAGGGGGCACCGGGGAGCTGTTTTTT. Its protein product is CASSTRRPPRTGGTGELFF.

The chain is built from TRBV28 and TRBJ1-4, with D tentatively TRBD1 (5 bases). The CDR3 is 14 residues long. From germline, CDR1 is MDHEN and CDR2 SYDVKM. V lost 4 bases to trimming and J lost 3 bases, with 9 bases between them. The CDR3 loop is CASSWGPANEKLFF. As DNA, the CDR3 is TGTGCCAGCAGTTGGGGCCCGGCTAATGAAAAACTGTTTTTT. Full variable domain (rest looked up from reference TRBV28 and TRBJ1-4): DVKVTQSSRYLVKRTGEKVFLECVQDMDHENMFWYRQDPGLGLRLIYFSYDVKMKEKGDIPEGYSVSREKKERFSLILESASTNQTSMYLCASSWGPANEKLFFGSGTQLSVL.

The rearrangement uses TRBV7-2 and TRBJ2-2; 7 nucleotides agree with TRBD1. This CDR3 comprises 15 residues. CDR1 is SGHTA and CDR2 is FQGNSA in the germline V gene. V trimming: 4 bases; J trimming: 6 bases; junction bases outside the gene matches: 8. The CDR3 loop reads CASSSGQVIPGELFF. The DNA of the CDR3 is TGTGCCAGCAGCTCAGGACAGGTGATCCCCGGGGAGCTGTTTTTT. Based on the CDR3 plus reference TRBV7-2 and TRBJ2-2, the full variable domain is GAGVSQSPSNKVTEKGKDVELRCDPISGHTALYWYRQSLGQGLEFLIYFQGNSAPDKSGLPSDRFSAERTGGSVSTLTIQRTQQEDSAVYLCASSSGQVIPGELFFGEGSRLTVL.